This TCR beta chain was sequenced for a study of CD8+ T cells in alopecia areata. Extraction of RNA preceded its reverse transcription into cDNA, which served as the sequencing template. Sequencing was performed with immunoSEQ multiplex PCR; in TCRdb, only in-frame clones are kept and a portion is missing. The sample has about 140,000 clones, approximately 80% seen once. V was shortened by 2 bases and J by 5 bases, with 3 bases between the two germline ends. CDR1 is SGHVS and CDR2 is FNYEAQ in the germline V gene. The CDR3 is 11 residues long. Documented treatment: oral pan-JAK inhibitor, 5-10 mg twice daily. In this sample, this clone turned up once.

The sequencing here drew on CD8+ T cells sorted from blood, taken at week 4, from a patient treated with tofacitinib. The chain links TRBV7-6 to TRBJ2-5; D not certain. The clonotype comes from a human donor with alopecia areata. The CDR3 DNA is TGTGCCAGCAGCTTAACCGAGACCCAGTACTTC. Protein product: CASSLTETQYF. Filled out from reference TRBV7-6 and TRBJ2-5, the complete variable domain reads GAGVSQSPRYKVTKRGQDVALRCDPISGHVSLYWYRQALGQGPEFLTYFNYEAQQDKSGLPNDRFSAERPEGSISTLTIQRTEQRDSAMYRCASSLTETQYFGPGTRLLVL.